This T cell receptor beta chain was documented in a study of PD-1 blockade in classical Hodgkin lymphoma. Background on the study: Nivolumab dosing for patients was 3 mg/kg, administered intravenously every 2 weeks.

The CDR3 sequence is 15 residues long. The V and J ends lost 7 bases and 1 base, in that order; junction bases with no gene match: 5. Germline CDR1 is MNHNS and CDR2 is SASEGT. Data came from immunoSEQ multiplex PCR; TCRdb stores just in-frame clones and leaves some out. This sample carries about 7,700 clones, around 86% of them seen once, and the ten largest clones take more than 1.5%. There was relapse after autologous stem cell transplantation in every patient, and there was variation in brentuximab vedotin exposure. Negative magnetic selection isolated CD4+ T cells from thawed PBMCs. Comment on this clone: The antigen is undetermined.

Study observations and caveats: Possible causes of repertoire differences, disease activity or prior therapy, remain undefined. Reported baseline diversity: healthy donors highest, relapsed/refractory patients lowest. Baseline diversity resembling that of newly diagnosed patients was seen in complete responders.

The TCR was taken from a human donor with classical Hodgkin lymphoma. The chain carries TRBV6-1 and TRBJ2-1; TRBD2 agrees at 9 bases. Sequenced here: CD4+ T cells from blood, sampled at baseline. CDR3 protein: CASIPTSGSYNEQFF. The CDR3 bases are TGTGCCAGCATCCCTACTAGCGGGTCCTACAATGAGCAGTTCTTC.